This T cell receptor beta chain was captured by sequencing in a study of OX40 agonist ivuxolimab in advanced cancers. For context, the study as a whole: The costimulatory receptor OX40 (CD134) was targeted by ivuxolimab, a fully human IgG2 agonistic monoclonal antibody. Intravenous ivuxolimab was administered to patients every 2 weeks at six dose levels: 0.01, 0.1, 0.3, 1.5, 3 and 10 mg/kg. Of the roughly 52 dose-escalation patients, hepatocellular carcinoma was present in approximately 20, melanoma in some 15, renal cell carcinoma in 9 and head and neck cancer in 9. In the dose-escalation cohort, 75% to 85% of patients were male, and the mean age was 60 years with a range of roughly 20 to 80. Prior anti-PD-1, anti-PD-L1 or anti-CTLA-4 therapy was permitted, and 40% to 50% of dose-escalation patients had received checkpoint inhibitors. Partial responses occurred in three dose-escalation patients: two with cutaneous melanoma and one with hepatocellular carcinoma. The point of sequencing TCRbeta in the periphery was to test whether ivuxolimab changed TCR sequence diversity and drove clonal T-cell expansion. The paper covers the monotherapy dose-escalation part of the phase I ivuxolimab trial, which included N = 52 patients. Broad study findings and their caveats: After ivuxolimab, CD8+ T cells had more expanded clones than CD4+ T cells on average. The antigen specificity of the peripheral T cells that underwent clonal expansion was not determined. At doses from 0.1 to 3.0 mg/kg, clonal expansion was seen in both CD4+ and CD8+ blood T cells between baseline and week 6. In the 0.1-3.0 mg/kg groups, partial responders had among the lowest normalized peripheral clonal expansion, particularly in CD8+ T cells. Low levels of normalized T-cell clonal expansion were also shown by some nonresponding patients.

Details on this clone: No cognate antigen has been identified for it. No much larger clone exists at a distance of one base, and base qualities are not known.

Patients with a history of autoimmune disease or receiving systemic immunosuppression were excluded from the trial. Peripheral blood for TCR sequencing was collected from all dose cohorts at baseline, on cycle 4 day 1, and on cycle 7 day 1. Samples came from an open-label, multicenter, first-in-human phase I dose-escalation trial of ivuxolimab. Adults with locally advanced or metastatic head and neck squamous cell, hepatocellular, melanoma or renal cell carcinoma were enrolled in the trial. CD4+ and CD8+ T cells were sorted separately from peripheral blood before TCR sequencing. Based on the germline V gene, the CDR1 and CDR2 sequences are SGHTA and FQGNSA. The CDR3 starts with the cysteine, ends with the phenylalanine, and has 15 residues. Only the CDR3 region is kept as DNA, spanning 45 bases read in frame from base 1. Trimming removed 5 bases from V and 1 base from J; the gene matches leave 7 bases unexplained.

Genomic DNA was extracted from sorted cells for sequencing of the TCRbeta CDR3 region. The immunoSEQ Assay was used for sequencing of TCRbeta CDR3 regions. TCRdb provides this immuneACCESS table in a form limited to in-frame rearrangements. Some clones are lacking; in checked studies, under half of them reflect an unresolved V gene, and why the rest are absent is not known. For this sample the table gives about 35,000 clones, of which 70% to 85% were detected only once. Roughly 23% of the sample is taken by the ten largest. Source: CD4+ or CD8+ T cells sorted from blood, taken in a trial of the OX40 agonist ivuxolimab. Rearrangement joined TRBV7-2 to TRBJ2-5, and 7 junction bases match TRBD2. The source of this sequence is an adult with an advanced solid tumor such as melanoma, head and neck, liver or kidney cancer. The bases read TGTGCCAGCAGCCAAGTTTCGGGGGGCCAAGAGACCCAGTACTTC. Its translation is CASSQVSGGQETQYF.